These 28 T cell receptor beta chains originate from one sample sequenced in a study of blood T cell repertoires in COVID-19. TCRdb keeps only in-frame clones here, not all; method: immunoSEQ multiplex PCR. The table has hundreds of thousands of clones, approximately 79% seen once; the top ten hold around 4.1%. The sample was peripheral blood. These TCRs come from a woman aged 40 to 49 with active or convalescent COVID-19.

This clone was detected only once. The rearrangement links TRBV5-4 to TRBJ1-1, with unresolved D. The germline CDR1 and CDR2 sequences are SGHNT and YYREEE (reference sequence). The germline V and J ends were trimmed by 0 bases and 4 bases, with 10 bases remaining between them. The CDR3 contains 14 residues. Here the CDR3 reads CASSLGREGTEAFF. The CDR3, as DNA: TGTGCCAGCAGCTTGGGTAGGGAGGGCACTGAAGCTTTCTTT.

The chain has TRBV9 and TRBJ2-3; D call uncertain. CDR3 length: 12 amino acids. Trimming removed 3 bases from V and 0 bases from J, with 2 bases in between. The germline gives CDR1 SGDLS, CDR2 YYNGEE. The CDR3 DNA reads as TGTGCCAGCAGCGCGAGCACAGATACGCAGTATTTT. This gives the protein CASSASTDTQYF.

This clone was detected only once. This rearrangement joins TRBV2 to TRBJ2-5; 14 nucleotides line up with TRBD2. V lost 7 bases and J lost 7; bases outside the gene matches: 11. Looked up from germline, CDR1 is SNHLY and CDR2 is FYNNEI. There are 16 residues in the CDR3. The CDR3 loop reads CASNPTSGGALGTQYF. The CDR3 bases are TGTGCCAGCAATCCGACTAGCGGGGGGGCCCTAGGGACCCAGTACTTC.

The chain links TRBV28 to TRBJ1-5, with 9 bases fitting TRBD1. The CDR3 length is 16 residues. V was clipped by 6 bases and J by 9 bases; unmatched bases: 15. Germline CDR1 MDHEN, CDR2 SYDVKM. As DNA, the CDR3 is TGTGCCAGCAGCTTCCGATCGGGACAGGGTCCGGTGCCCCAGCATTTT. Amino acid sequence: CASSFRSGQGPVPQHF.

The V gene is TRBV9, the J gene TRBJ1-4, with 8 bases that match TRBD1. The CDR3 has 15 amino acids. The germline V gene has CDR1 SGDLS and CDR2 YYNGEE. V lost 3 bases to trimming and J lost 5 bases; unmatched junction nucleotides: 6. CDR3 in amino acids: CASSALTGDNEKLFF. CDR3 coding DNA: TGTGCCAGCAGCGCCCTGACAGGGGACAATGAAAAACTGTTTTTT.

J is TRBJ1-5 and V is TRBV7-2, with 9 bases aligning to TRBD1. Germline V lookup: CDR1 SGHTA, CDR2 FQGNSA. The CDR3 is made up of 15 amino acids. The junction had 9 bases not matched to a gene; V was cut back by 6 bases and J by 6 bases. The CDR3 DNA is TGTGCCAGCAGTCGGAACAGGGGGCTAGGTCAGCCCCAGCATTTT. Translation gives CASSRNRGLGQPQHF.

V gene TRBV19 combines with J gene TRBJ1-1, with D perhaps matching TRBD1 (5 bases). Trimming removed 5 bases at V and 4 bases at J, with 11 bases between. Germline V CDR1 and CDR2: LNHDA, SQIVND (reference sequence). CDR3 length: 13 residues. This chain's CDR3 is CASSLSGGTEAFF. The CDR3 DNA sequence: TGTGCCAGTAGTCTGTCGGGGGGCACTGAAGCTTTCTTT.

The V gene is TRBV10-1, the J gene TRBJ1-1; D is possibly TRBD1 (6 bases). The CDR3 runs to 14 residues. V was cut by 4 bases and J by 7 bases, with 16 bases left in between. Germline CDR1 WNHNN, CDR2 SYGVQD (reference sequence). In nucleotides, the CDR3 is TGCGCCAGCAGTGGTTCCGGGACAAATAATGAAGCTTTCTTT. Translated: CASSGSGTNNEAFF.

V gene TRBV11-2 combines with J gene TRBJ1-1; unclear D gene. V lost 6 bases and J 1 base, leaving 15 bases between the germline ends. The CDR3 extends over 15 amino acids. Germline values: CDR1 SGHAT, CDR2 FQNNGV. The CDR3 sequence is CASRAPIRTNTEAFF. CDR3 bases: TGTGCCAGCAGGGCCCCCATACGAACGAACACTGAAGCTTTCTTT.

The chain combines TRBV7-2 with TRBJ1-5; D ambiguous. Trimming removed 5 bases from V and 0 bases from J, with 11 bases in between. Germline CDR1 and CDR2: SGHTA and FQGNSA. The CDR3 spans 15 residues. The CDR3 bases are TGTGCCAGCAGCGCCTACAGCACTAGCAATCAGCCCCAGCATTTT. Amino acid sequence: CASSAYSTSNQPQHF. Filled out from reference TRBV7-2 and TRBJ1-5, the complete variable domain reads GAGVSQSPSNKVTEKGKDVELRCDPISGHTALYWYRQSLGQGLEFLIYFQGNSAPDKSGLPSDRFSAERTGGSVSTLTIQRTQQEDSAVYLCASSAYSTSNQPQHFGDGTRLSIL.

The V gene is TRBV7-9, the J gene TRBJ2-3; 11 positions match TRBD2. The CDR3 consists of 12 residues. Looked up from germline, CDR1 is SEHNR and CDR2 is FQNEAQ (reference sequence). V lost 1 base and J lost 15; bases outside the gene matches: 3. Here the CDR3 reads CASSLGLAGHYF. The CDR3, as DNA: TGTGCCAGCAGCTTAGGACTAGCGGGGCACTATTTT.

CDR3 loop: CASSDRADSPLHF. The CDR3 DNA follows: TGTGCCAGCTCGGACAGGGCCGATTCACCCCTCCACTTT. V usage is TRBV25-1 and J usage is TRBJ1-6; 8 bases are a match to TRBD1. The ends lost 8 bases at V and 8 bases at J; junction bases unmatched: 5. From germline, CDR1 is MGHDK and CDR2 SYGVNS. The CDR3 has 13 residues.

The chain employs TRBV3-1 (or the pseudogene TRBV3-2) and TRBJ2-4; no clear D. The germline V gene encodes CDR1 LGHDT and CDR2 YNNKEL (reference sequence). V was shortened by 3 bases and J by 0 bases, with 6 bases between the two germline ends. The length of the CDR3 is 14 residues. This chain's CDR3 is CASSHQLAKNIQYF. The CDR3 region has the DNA TGTGCCAGCAGCCACCAACTAGCCAAAAACATTCAGTACTTC.

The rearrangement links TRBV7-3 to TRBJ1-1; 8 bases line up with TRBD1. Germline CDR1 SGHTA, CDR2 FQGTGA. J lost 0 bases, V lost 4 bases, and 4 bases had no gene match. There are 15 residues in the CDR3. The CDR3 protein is CASSWTGLLNTEAFF. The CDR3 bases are TGTGCCAGCAGCTGGACAGGGCTATTGAACACTGAAGCTTTCTTT.

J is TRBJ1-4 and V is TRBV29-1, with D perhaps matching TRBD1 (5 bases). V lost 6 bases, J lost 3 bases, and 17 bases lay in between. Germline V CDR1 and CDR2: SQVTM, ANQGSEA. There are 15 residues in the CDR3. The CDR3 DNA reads TGCAGCGTGAGCCCCGGAGGGACGGCTAATGAAAAACTGTTTTTT. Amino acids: CSVSPGGTANEKLFF.

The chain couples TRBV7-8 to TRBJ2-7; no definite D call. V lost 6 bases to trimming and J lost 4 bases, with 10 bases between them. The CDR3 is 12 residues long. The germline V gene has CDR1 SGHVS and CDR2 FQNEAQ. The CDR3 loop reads CASSVVPYEQYV. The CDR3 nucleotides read TGTGCCAGCAGTGTAGTTCCGTACGAGCAGTACGTC.

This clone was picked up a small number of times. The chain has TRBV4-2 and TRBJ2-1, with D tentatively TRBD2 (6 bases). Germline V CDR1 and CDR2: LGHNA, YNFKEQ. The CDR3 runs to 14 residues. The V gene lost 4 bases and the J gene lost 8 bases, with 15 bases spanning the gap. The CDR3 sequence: CASSPIWGGDEQFF. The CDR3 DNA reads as TGTGCCAGCAGCCCCATTTGGGGAGGAGATGAGCAGTTCTTC.

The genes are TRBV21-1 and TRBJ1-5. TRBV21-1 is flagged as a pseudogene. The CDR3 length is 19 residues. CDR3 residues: CASSKVGRGRIYSNQPQHF. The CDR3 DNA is TGTGCCAGCAGCAAAGTTGGGAGAGGCAGGATTTATAGCAATCAGCCCCAGCATTTT.

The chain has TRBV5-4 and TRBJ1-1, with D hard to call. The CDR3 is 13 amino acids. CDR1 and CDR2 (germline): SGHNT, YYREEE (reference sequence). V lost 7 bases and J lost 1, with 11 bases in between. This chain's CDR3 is CASERRPNTEAFF. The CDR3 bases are TGTGCCAGCGAGAGGAGGCCGAACACTGAAGCTTTCTTT.

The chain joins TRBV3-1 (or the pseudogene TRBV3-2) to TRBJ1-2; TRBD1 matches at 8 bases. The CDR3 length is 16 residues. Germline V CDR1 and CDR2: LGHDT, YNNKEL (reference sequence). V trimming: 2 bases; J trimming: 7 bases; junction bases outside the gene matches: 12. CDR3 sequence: CASSQIAAGGESGYTF. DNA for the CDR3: TGTGCCAGCAGCCAAATCGCAGCAGGGGGCGAATCTGGCTACACCTTC.

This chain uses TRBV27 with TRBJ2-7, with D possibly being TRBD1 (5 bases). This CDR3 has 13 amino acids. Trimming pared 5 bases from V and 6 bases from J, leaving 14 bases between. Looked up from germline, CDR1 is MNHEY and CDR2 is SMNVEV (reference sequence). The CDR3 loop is CASSPYLGAEQYF. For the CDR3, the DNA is TGTGCCAGCAGTCCCTACTTAGGGGCCGAGCAGTACTTC.

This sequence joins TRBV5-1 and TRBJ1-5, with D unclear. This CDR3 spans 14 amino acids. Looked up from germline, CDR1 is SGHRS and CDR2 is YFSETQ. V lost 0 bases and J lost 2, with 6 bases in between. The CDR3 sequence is CASSLEGGNQPQHF. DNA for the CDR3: TGCGCCAGCAGCTTGGAGGGAGGCAATCAGCCCCAGCATTTT. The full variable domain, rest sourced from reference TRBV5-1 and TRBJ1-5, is KAGVTQTPRYLIKTRGQQVTLSCSPISGHRSVSWYQQTPGQGLQFLFEYFSETQRNKGNFPGRFSGRQFSNSRSEMNVSTLELGDSALYLCASSLEGGNQPQHFGDGTRLSIL.

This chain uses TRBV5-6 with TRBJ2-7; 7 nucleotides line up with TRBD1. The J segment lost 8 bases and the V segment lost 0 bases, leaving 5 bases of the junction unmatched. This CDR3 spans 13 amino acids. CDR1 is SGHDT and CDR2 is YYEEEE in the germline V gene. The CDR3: CASSLAAGGKQYV. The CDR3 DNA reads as TGTGCCAGCAGCTTGGCCGCAGGGGGTAAGCAGTACGTC.

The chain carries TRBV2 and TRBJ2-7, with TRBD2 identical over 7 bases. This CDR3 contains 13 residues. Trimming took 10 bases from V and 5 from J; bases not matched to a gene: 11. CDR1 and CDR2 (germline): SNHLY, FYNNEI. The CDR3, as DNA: TGTGCCAACAGGCGGGGAGGGACCCACGAGCAGTACTTC. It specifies CANRRGGTHEQYF.

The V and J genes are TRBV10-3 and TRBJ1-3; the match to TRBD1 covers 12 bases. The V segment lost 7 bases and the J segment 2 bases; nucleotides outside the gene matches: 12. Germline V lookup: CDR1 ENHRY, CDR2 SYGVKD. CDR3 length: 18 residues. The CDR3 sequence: CAITGTGGKGLPGNTIYF. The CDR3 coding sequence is TGTGCCATCACCGGGACAGGGGGCAAAGGCCTACCTGGAAACACCATATATTTT.

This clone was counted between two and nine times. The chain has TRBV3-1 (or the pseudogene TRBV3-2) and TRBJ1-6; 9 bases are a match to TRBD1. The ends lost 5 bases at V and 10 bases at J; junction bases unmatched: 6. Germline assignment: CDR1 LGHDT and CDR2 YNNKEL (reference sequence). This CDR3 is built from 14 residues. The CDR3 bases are TGTGCCAGCAGCGTACAGGGGGCAAAGTCACCCCTCCACTTT. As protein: CASSVQGAKSPLHF.

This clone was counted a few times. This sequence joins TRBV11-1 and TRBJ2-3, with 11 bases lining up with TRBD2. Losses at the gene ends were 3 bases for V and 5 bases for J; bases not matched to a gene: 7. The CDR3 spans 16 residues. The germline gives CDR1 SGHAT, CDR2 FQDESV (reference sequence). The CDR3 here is CASSFNSGGARDTQYF. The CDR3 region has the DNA TGTGCCAGCAGCTTCAATAGCGGGGGGGCAAGAGATACGCAGTATTTT.

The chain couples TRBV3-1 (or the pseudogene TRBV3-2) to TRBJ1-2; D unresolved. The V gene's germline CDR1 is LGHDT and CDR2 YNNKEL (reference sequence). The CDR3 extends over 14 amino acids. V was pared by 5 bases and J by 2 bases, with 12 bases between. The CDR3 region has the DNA TGTGCCAGCAGCTACCGACGGAGAAACTATGGCTACACCTTC. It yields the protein CASSYRRRNYGYTF.